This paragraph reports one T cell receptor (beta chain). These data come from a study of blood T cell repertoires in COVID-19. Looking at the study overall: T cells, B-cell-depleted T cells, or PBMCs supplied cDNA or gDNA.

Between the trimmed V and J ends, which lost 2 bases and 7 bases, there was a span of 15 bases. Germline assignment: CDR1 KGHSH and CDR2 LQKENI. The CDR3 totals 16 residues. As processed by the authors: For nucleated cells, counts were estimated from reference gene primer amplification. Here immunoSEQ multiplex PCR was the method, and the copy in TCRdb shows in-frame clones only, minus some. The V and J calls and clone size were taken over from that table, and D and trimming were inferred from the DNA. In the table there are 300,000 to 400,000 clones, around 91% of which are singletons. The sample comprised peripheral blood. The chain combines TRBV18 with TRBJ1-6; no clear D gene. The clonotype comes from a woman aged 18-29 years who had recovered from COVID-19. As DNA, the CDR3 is TGTGCCAGCTCACCAACCGAAGCGGCCGCCAATTCACCCCTCCACTTT. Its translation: CASSPTEAAANSPLHF.